The present T cell receptor (beta chain) was sequenced within a study of blood T cell repertoires in COVID-19. Looking at the study overall: The study drew acute and convalescent COVID-19 samples from the United States, Italy and Spain. The analysed material was cDNA or gDNA that came from T cells, B-cell-depleted T cells, or PBMCs.

Per the authors' pipeline: Amplification of reference gene primers was used by the study to estimate nucleated cell counts. Method: immunoSEQ multiplex PCR; TCRdb's copy keeps in-frame clones and lacks some. D and trimming were read from the DNA, whereas the V and J calls and clone size are those reported in that table. Of about 170,000 clones detected, 82% appear once; the ten largest clones hold roughly 10%. Germline V gene sequence: CDR1 GTSNPN, CDR2 SVGIG (reference sequence). CDR3 length equals 15 residues. The V gene end was trimmed by 3 bases and the J gene end by 2 bases; junction bases not matched to a gene: 4.

The chain recombines TRBV30 with TRBJ2-3; TRBD2 matches 11 bases. The sample taken for sequencing was peripheral blood. This TCR derives from a woman aged 80 or older with active or convalescent COVID-19. The CDR3 DNA reads as TGTGCCTGGAGCCCGGGACTAGCGGACACAGATACGCAGTATTTT. Its translation is CAWSPGLADTDTQYF. Together with reference TRBV30 and TRBJ2-3, the CDR3 gives the full variable domain: SQTIHQWPATLVQPVGSPLSLECTVEGTSNPNLYWYRQAAGRGLQLLFYSVGIGQISSEVPQNLSASRPQDRQFILSSKKLLLSDSGFYLCAWSPGLADTDTQYFGPGTRLTVL.